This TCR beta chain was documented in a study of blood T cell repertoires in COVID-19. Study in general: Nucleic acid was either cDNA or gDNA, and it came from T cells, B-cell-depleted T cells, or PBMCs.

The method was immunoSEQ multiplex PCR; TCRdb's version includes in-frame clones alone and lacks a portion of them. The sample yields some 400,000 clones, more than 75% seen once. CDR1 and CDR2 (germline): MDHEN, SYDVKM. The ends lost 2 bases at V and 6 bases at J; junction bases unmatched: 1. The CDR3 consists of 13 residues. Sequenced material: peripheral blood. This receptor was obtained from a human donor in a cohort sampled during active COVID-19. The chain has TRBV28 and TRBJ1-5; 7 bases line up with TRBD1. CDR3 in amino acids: CASSLNRGQPQHF. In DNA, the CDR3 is TGTGCCAGCAGTTTAAACAGGGGTCAGCCCCAGCATTTT.